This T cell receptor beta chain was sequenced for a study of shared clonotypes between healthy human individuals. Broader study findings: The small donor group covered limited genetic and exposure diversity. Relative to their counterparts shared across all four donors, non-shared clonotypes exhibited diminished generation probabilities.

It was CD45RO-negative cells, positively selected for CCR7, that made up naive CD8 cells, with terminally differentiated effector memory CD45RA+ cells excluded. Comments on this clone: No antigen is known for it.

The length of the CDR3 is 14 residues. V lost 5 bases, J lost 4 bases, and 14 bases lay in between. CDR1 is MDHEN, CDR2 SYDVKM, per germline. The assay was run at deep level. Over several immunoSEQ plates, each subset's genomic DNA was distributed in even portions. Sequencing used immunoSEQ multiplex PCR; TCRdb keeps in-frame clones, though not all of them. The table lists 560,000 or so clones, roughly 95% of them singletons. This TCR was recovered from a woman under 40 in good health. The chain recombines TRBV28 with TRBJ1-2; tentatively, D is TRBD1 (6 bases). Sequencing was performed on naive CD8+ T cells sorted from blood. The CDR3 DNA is TGTGCCAGCAGTACAGGGTACAGGATCTATGGCTACACCTTC. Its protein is CASSTGYRIYGYTF.